Each of the 24 T cell receptor beta chains below was sequenced from the same sample in a study of T cell repertoires in cytomegalovirus infection. In TCRdb, the reads were re-called with MiXCR into one record per CDR3 protein. The sample contains some 900,000 distinct CDR3 sequences, less than 35% of which appear only once. These receptors have no known antigen. The sequencing used cultured CD8+ T cells from PBMCs, collected from culture after CMV antigen stimulation. These receptors were collected from a human donor in good health (CMV status not recorded). Some clones in this sample may be carry-over from other donors' samples.

This clonotype has only a few counts. The rearrangement joins TRBV7-9 to TRBJ2-7; 8 nucleotides agree with TRBD1. Per germline, CDR1 SEHNR and CDR2 FQNEAQ (reference sequence). The CDR3 has 13 residues. V was clipped by 6 bases and J by 3 bases; unmatched bases: 4. The DNA of the CDR3 is TGTGCCAGCAGACGAGACAGGGGCTACGAGCAGTACTTC. Protein: CASRRDRGYEQYF.

Details on this clonotype: Since a much larger clone is just one base distant, this may be a read error. This chain connects TRBV7-2 to TRBJ2-1; tentatively, D is TRBD2 (6 bases). The V end was cut by 6 bases, the J end by 7 bases, with 10 bases between. CDR1 and CDR2 from the germline V gene are SGHTA and FQGNSA. The CDR3 has 12 residues. The CDR3, as DNA: TGTGCCAGCAGACGAAGCGGGAATGAGCAGTTCTTC. Translated: CASRRSGNEQFF.

V usage is TRBV2 and J usage is TRBJ2-7; D ambiguous. CDR1 is SNHLY, CDR2 FYNNEI, per germline. The CDR3 is 13 amino acids. V lost 7 bases, J lost 3 bases, and 13 bases lay in between. The CDR3 DNA is TGTGCCAGCATGGGAAGGATAAACTACGAGCAGTACTTC. Protein sequence: CASMGRINYEQYF. The entire variable domain, with the rest obtained from reference TRBV2 and TRBJ2-7, is as follows: EPEVTQTPSHQVTQMGQEVILRCVPISNHLYFYWYRQILGQKVEFLVSFYNNEISEKSEIFDDQFSVERPDGSNFTLKIRSTKLEDSAMYFCASMGRINYEQYFGPGTRLTVT.

This clonotype was detected a few times. This chain uses TRBV13 with TRBJ2-5; a possible D gene is TRBD2 (7 bases). V shed 5 bases and J shed 5 bases, with 18 bases lying between them. The length of the CDR3 is 15 residues. The germline CDR1 and CDR2 sequences are PRHDT and FYEKMQ (reference sequence). CDR3 loop: CASSPRQGGAETQYF. The CDR3 DNA sequence: TGTGCCAGCAGCCCGCGACAAGGGGGGGCGGAGACCCAGTACTTC. The whole variable domain, filled in from reference TRBV13 and TRBJ2-5, reads AAGVIQSPRHLIKEKRETATLKCYPIPRHDTVYWYQQGPGQDPQFLISFYEKMQSDKGSIPDRFSAQQFSDYHSELNMSSLELGDSALYFCASSPRQGGAETQYFGPGTRLLVL.

J is TRBJ2-5 and V is TRBV10-3, with D possibly being TRBD2 (5 bases). There are 13 residues in the CDR3. Germline CDR1 and CDR2: ENHRY and SYGVKD. Trimming took 0 bases from V and 4 from J, leaving 6 bases between them. CDR3 nucleotide sequence: TGTGCCATCAGTGAGTCTCGGGGAGAGACCCAGTACTTC. Translated: CAISESRGETQYF.

This clonotype was observed a handful of times. This rearrangement joins TRBV6-1 to TRBJ2-7; 8 bases agree with TRBD1. The junction had 6 bases not matched to a gene; V was cut back by 6 bases and J by 2 bases. The CDR3 contains 14 residues. Germline V gives CDR1 MNHNS, CDR2 SASEGT. In DNA form, the CDR3 reads TGTGCCAGCAGCCTGACAGGGGACCCCTACGAGCAGTACTTC. Translating gives CASSLTGDPYEQYF.

This clonotype has at least ten counts. The J gene is TRBJ1-2, the V gene TRBV5-5; TRBD1 matches 10 bases. Germline loops: CDR1 SGHKS, CDR2 YYEKEE (reference sequence). The CDR3 is made up of 14 amino acids. V gave up 4 bases and J gave up 4 bases; unmatched junction bases: 4. The CDR3 region is CASSPTGGGYGYTF. In DNA, the CDR3 is TGTGCCAGCAGCCCGACAGGGGGCGGCTATGGCTACACCTTC.

The table lists this clonotype with a few counts. The chain has TRBV7-8 and TRBJ2-5; 10 bases line up with TRBD2. The ends lost 5 bases at V and 11 bases at J; junction bases unmatched: 8. The germline gives CDR1 SGHVS, CDR2 FQNEAQ. The CDR3 runs 13 residues. CDR3 in DNA: TGTGCCAGCAGCCTAACCGGACTAGCGGCACAGTACTTC. Amino acid sequence: CASSLTGLAAQYF.

V is TRBV7-9 and J is TRBJ1-1; D perhaps matches TRBD1 (6 bases). The length of the CDR3 is 13 residues. Looked up from germline, CDR1 is SEHNR and CDR2 is FQNEAQ (reference sequence). Deletions cut 7 bases from V and 3 bases from J, with 12 bases between. In DNA form, the CDR3 reads TGTGCCAGCACCGATAAGGGGGACACTGAAGCTTTCTTT. Translation: CASTDKGDTEAFF.

Notes on this clonotype: A much bigger clone sits one base away, suggesting this may be a read error. This sequence joins TRBV7-2 and TRBJ2-5; D not certain. CDR1 and CDR2 from the germline V gene are SGHTA and FQGNSA. V gave up 1 base and J gave up 1 base, with 10 bases separating them. CDR3 length: 15 amino acids. CDR3 region: CASSLEAAAQETQYF. DNA for the CDR3: TGTGCCAGCAGCTTAGAAGCAGCCGCCCAAGAGACCCAGTACTTC.

The V gene is TRBV6-5, the J gene TRBJ1-4; 10 nucleotides line up with TRBD1. V lost 9 bases, J lost 8 bases, and 6 bases stayed unmatched. The CDR3 runs to 13 residues. From germline, CDR1 is MNHEY and CDR2 SVGAGI. The CDR3 bases are TGTGCCAGTTCCGGGACAGGGGTGGAAAAACTGTTTTTT. It is translated as CASSGTGVEKLFF.

Notes on this clonotype: The junction and the germline gene differ at one end; a read error may be behind it. This sequence joins TRBV7-7 and TRBJ2-6, with D possibly matching TRBD2 (6 bases). Germline V gene data show CDR1 as SSHAT and CDR2 as FNYEAQ (reference sequence). CDR3 length: 17 residues. The CDR3 region has the DNA TGTGCTAGCAGCCCCGGGACTGTGAGCTCTGGGGCCAACGTCCTGACTTTC. It codes for CASSPGTVSSGANVLTF.

The rearrangement links TRBV4-2 to TRBJ2-1; 9 nucleotides line up with TRBD2. The CDR3 extends over 16 amino acids. The trim removed 0 bases at V and 6 bases at J, leaving 6 bases unmatched. Germline lookup yields CDR1 LGHNA and CDR2 YNFKEQ. CDR3 sequence reads: CASSQDWRGGRNEQFF. The CDR3 DNA reads as TGTGCCAGCAGCCAAGATTGGCGGGGGGGCCGCAATGAGCAGTTCTTC.

The rearrangement links TRBV19 to TRBJ2-5; D perhaps matches TRBD1 (5 bases). CDR1 is LNHDA, CDR2 SQIVND, per germline (reference sequence). This CDR3 spans 15 amino acids. Between the trimmed V and J ends, which lost 5 bases and 1 base, there was a span of 14 bases. Written as DNA, the CDR3 is TGTGCCAGTAGTCCAGGACAATACCTCCAAGAGACCCAGTACTTC. Translating it yields CASSPGQYLQETQYF. The whole variable domain, remainder taken from reference TRBV19 and TRBJ2-5, is DGGITQSPKYLFRKEGQNVTLSCEQNLNHDAMYWYRQDPGQGLRLIYYSQIVNDFQKGDIAEGYSVSREKKESFPLTVTSAQKNPTAFYLCASSPGQYLQETQYFGPGTRLLVL.

This clonotype showed up just a few times. The rearrangement joins TRBV14 to TRBJ1-4; possible D gene TRBD1, 5 bases. The V end was cut by 4 bases, the J end by 4 bases, with 13 bases between. The germline CDR1 and CDR2 sequences are SGHDN and FVKESK. The CDR3 totals 15 residues. The CDR3 DNA is TGTGCCAGCAGCCTCCTGGGCGGGGGTAATGAAAAACTGTTTTTT. As protein: CASSLLGGGNEKLFF.

The V gene is TRBV6-5, the J gene TRBJ2-3; 14 positions match TRBD2. Per the germline V gene, CDR1 is MNHEY and CDR2 is SVGAGI. V was clipped by 5 bases and J by 7 bases; unmatched bases: 8. This CDR3 is 16 amino acids long. The CDR3 loop reads CASSQRLAGGPHTQYF. DNA for the CDR3: TGTGCCAGCAGTCAACGACTAGCGGGGGGGCCGCATACGCAGTATTTT.

The chain links TRBV4-2 to TRBJ1-5; no firm D call. Trimming cost V 1 base and J 6 bases, with 7 bases left between them. The germline V gene encodes CDR1 LGHNA and CDR2 YNFKEQ. This CDR3 spans 13 amino acids. The CDR3 region has the DNA TGTGCCAGCAGCCAAGGGGGAGGTCAGCCCCAGCATTTT. Its translation: CASSQGGGQPQHF.

This clonotype was seen ten or more times. The CDR3 DNA reads TGTGCCAGCAGCTTAAGACAGGTCGCATACAATGAGCAGTTCTTC. Amino acid sequence: CASSLRQVAYNEQFF. This chain links TRBV7-6 with TRBJ2-1; the D gene is possibly TRBD1 (6 bases). The CDR3 is made up of 15 amino acids. The V end was cut by 2 bases, the J end by 4 bases, with 12 bases between. Germline assignment: CDR1 SGHVS and CDR2 FNYEAQ.

This clonotype was observed a handful of times. The chain recombines TRBV6-1 with TRBJ2-7; either TRBD1 or TRBD2 may supply D (5 bases each). The V gene lost 6 bases and the J gene lost 3 bases, with 6 bases spanning the gap. Germline CDR1 and CDR2: MNHNS and SASEGT. The CDR3 has 11 residues. CDR3 nucleotides: TGTGCCAGCAGGGGGGTCTACGAGCAGTACGTC. Residues: CASRGVYEQYV.

The chain joins TRBV5-4 to TRBJ2-1; D is ambiguous. The CDR3 runs to 12 residues. Germline CDR1 reads SGHNT; CDR2 reads YYREEE (reference sequence). CDR3 bases: TGTTCCAACAGTTTATTCGGGTCCGAGCAGTTCTTC. It encodes CSNSLFGSEQFF.

Here the CDR3 reads CASSIGWGPGNEQFF. CDR3 coding DNA: TGTGCCAGTAGTATAGGATGGGGTCCGGGCAATGAGCAGTTCTTC. The V and J genes are TRBV19 and TRBJ2-1; D gene uncertain. Trimming cost V 1 base and J 6 bases, with 13 bases left between them. CDR1 and CDR2 (germline): LNHDA, SQIVND (reference sequence). The CDR3 is 15 amino acids.

The sample holds a few counts of this clonotype. V is TRBV29-1 and J is TRBJ2-1; TRBD2 matches 12 bases. The ends lost 1 base at V and 5 bases at J; junction bases unmatched: 0. The CDR3 contains 14 residues. CDR1 and CDR2 (germline): SQVTM, ANQGSEA. The CDR3 DNA follows: TGCAGCGTTGAAGGACTAGCGGGGGACAATGAGCAGTTCTTC. Protein sequence: CSVEGLAGDNEQFF.

V gene TRBV7-2 combines with J gene TRBJ2-7; D call uncertain. Germline CDR1 and CDR2: SGHTA and FQGNSA. V shed 1 base and J shed 3 bases, with 13 bases lying between them. CDR3 length: 15 amino acids. CDR3 sequence: CASSLEGLYSYEQYV. CDR3 DNA: TGTGCCAGCAGCTTAGAAGGTCTGTACAGCTACGAGCAGTACGTC.

As for this clonotype: Its ends do not fully match the called genes, so a read error is possible. Written as DNA, the CDR3 is TGTGCCAACAGTCTAACAGGGACCACCGGGGAGCTGTTTTTT. It specifies CANSLTGTTGELFF. The chain couples TRBV6-4 to TRBJ2-2, with D possibly being TRBD1 (6 bases). This CDR3 has 14 residues. In germline, CDR1 is MRHNA, CDR2 SNTAGT.